This TCR beta chain was recorded in a study of human T cells and chemical hapten exposure. This clonotype has ten or more counts. The CDR3 length is 11 residues. CDR1 and CDR2 (germline): MDHEN, SYDVKM. Trimming stripped 8 bases from V and 3 bases from J, with 8 bases between. The time point here: pre-sensitization, week 0. Treatment defined: therapeutic diphenylcyclopropenone sensitization with weekly scalp DPC. TCRdb re-called the RACE reads through MiXCR, storing one row per CDR3 protein. The sample lists more than 250,000 distinct CDR3 sequences; about 9% were seen once. This specimen was whole blood, taken in connection with sensitization to the hapten diphenylcyclopropenone (DPC). The source of this sequence is a woman aged 35 to 49 with alopecia areata. Some clones in this sample may be carry-over from other donors' samples. The gene calls are TRBV28 and TRBJ2-7; D unclear. CDR3 loop: CASVSNYEQYF. The CDR3 region has the DNA TGTGCCAGCGTGAGTAACTACGAGCAGTACTTC.